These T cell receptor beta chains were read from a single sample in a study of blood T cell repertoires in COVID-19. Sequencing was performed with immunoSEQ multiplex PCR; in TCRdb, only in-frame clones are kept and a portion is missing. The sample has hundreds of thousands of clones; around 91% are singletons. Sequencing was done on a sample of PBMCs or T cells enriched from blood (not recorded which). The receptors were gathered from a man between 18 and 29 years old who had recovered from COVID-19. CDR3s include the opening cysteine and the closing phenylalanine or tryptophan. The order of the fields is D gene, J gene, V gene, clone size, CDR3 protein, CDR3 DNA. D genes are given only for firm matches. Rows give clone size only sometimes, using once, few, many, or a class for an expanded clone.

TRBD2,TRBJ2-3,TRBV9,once,CASSVEGLAGGPGDTQYF,TGTGCCAGCAGCGTAGAGGGACTAGCGGGAGGGCCGGGAGATACGCAGTATTTT
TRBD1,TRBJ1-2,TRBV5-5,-,CASSPGGSTNYGYTF,TGTGCCAGCAGCCCAGGGGGGAGCACTAACTATGGCTACACCTTC
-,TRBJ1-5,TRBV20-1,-,CSASSGFNQPQHF,TGCAGTGCTAGTTCAGGGTTCAATCAGCCCCAGCATTTT
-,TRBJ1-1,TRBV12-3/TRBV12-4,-,CASRGQTNTEAFF,TGTGCCAGCAGGGGACAAACGAACACTGAAGCTTTCTTT
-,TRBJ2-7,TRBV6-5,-,CASSPGGLYEQYF,TGTGCCAGCTCCCCCGGGGGACTCTACGAGCAGTACTTC
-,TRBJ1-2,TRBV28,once,CASSITGPYGYTF,TGTGCCAGCAGTATTACAGGTCCCTATGGCTACACCTTC
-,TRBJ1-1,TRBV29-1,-,CSVGRTRVNTEAFF,TGCAGCGTTGGGAGGACCCGGGTGAACACTGAAGCTTTCTTT
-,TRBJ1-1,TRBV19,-,CASEGATEAFF,TGTGCCAGTGAAGGGGCCACTGAAGCTTTCTTT
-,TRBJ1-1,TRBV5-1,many,CASSFSAADTEAFF,TGCGCCAGCAGCTTTTCCGCGGCGGACACTGAAGCTTTCTTT
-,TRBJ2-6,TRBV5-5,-,CASSAVRAGANVLTF,TGTGCCAGCAGCGCAGTCAGGGCTGGGGCCAACGTCCTGACTTTC
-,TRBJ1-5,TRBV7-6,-,CASSEGDTYQPQHF,TGTGCCAGCAGCGAAGGGGACACCTATCAGCCCCAGCATTTT
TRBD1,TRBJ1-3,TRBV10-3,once,CAISGDRGGDTIYF,TGTGCCATCAGTGGTGACAGGGGAGGCGACACCATATATTTT